Listed here is a single T cell receptor beta chain. Its antigen is not known. The CDR3 is made up of 14 amino acids. After removal of 6 bases from V and 6 bases from J, the junction contained 10 bases not matched to a gene. The V gene's germline CDR1 is MDHEN and CDR2 SYDVKM. The source of the sample is a study of regulatory T cells in long-lasting Graves disease. Through Arm-PCR of CDR3 regions and iRepertoire HTBI primers, TCR beta libraries were built. TCRdb itself ran the multiplex PCR reads through MiXCR, one entry per CDR3 protein. The sample holds 420,000 or so distinct CDR3 sequences, roughly 17% seen once. Time point indicated: newly diagnosed GD, antithyroid drugs for less than 3 months. The TCR library used RNA extracted from PBMCs. Study-wide points: Those with persistent Graves' had less TCR diversity than newly diagnosed patients.

The sample was also linked to a second study, of T cells in Graves' hyperthyroidism and ophthalmopathy.

This sample comprised peripheral blood mononuclear cells (PBMCs), obtained at new diagnosis, from a patient treated with antithyroid drugs. This sequence was found in a woman aged 18-29 years with Graves disease. The gene calls are TRBV28 and TRBJ2-5; TRBD1 matches 7 bases. The CDR3 sequence: CASSFGQDGQTQYF. CDR3 nucleotide sequence: TGTGCCAGCAGCTTCGGACAGGACGGCCAGACCCAGTACTTC.